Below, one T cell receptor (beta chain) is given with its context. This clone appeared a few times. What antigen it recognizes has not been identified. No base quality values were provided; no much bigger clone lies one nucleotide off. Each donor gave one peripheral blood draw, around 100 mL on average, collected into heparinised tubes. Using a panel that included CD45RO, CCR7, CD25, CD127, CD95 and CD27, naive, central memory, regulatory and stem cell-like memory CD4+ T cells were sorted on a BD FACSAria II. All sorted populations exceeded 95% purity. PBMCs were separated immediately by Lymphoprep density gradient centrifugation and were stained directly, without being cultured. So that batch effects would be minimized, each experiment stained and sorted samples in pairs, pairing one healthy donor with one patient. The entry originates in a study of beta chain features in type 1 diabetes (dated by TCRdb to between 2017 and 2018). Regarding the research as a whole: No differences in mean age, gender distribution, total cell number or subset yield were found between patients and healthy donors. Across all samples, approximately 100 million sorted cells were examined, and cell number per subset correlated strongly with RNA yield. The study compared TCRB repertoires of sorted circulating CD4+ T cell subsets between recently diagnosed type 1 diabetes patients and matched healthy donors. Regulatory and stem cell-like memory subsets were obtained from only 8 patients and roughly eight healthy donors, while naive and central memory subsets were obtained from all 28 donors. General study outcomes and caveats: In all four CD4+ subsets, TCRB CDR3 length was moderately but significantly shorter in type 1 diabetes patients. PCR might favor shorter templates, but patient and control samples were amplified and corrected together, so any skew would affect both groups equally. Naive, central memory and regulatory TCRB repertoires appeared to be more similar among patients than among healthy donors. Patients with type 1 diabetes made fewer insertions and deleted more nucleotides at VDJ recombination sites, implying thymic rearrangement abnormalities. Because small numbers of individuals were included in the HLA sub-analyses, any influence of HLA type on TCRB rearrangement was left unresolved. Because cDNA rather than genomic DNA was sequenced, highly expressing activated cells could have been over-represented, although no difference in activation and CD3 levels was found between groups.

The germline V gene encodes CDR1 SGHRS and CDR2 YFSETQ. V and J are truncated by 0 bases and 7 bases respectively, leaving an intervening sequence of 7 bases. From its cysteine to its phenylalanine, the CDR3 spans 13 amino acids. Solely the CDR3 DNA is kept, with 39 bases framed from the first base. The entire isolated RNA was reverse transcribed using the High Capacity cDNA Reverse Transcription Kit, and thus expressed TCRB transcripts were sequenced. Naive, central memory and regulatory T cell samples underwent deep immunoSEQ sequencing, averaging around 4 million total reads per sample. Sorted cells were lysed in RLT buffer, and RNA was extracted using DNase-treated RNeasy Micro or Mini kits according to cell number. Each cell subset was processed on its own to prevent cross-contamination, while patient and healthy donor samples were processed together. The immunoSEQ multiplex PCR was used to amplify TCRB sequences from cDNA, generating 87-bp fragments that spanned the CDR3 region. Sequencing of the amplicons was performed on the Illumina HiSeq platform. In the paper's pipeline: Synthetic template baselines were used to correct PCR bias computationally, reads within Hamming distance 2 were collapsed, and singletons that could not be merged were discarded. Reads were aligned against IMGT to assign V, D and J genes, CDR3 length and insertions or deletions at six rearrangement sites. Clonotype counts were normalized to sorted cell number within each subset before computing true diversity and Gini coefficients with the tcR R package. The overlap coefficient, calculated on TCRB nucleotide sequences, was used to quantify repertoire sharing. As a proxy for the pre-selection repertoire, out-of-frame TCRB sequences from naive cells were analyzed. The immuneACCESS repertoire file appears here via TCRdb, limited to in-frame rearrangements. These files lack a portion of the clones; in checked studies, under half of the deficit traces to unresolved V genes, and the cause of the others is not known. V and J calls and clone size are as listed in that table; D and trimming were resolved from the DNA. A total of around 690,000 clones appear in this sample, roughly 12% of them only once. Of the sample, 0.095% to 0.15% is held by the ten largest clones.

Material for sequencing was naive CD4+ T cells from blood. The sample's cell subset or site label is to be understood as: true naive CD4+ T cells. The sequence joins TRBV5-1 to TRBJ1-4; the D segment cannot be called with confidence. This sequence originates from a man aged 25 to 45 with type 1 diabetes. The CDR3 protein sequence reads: CASSLEGREKLFF. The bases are TGCGCCAGCAGCTTGGAAGGACGTGAAAAACTGTTTTTT.